The 5 T cell receptor beta chains in this list originate from one sample, sequenced in a study of response to subunit inactivated influenza vaccine. TCRdb reprocessed the RT-PCR reads with MiXCR, giving one entry per CDR3 protein. The top ten clones hold 10% of a sample with roughly 790,000 distinct CDR3 sequences, 21% of them seen once. Sequencing was performed on PBMCs from blood, taken more than 4 days after vaccination. The receptors were sampled from a man aged 50 to 59 who received an inactivated influenza vaccine.

This clonotype showed up many times. This chain's CDR3 is CSAPPNGLSYEQYF. The DNA for the CDR3 is TGCAGTGCTCCCCCAAATGGCCTTTCCTACGAGCAGTACTTC. The rearrangement uses TRBV20-1 and TRBJ2-7; no clear D. This CDR3 has 14 amino acids. In germline, CDR1 is DFQATT, CDR2 SNEGSKA (reference sequence). V was trimmed by 5 bases and J by 1 base, leaving 15 bases between them.

The chain employs TRBV18 and TRBJ2-3; D perhaps matches TRBD1 (6 bases). The CDR3 runs 16 residues. Trimming removed 2 bases from V and 0 bases from J, with 12 bases in between. Germline V lookup: CDR1 KGHSH, CDR2 LQKENI. The CDR3 loop reads CASSPGTTGSTDTQYF. CDR3 in DNA: TGTGCCAGCTCACCAGGGACAACCGGTAGCACAGATACGCAGTATTTT.

The rearrangement links TRBV24-1 to TRBJ1-5, with TRBD1 identical over 10 bases. There are 13 residues in the CDR3. CDR1 KGHDR and CDR2 SFDVKD come from the germline V gene. V lost 10 bases, J lost 2 bases, and 1 base stayed unmatched. Written as DNA, the CDR3 is TGTGCCACAGGACAGGGGGGCAATCAGCCCCAGCATTTT. Its translation is CATGQGGNQPQHF.

A word on this clonotype: An end of the junction differs from the germline gene, which may be a read error. The V call is TRBV5-1, the J call TRBJ2-7; no reliable D call. Germline V gene sequence: CDR1 SGHRS, CDR2 YFSETQ. There are 15 residues in the CDR3. CDR3: CAISLSNSLSYEQYF. As DNA, the CDR3 is TGCGCCATCAGCTTGTCCAACAGCTTGTCCTACGAGCAGTACTTC.

The chain combines TRBV6-5 with TRBJ2-5, with D perhaps matching TRBD2 (6 bases). The V end lost 0 bases, the J end lost 4 bases, and 9 bases lay between the germline ends. Looked up from germline, CDR1 is MNHEY and CDR2 is SVGAGI. The CDR3 has 14 residues. The CDR3 DNA sequence: TGTGCCAGCAGTTACTCACTAGCCGGAGAGACCCAGTACTTC. It is translated as CASSYSLAGETQYF.